This T cell receptor beta chain was sequenced in a study of T cell responses to AZD1222 COVID-19 vaccine. Study-wide results and caveats: Increased Spike-specific TCR breadth and depth were observed after two AZD1222 doses. There were vaccine-associated CD4 TCRs across spike, dominant at 160-218 and 743-854.

This CDR3 has 15 residues. V gave up 0 bases and J gave up 8 bases, with 13 bases separating them. Germline V gene lookup returns CDR1 LGHDT and CDR2 YNNKEL (reference sequence). Only in-frame clones appear in the TCRdb table, and some are missing; sequencing was by immunoSEQ multiplex PCR. The repertoire consists of over 60,000 clones, with around 87% occurring once and the leading ten covering under 30%. As regards this clone: What it recognizes is unknown.

This specimen consisted of peripheral blood, obtained on day 0 of AZD1222 vaccination. This clonotype originated in an adult in good health. J is TRBJ1-4 and V is TRBV3-1 (or the pseudogene TRBV3-2), with D hard to call. The CDR3 loop reads CASSQEPGLKEKLFF. CDR3 sequence (DNA): TGTGCCAGCAGCCAAGAACCGGGATTAAAAGAAAAACTGTTTTTT.